This T cell receptor beta chain stems from a study of identical twins. A universal primer site came from template switching; cDNA carried unique molecular identifiers. TCRdb re-called the 5' RACE reads with MiXCR, one entry per CDR3 protein. The repertoire holds roughly 350,000 distinct CDR3 sequences, roughly 9% seen once, with under 10% in the top ten. A note on this clonotype: Its matching antigen is unknown.

The study's findings and limits: There were fewer insertions in abundant cord blood beta clonotypes, but memory repertoires showed no such pattern.

Healthy Caucasians provided all donations. The specimen was naive T cells sorted from blood. This clonotype originated in a woman between 45 and 60 years old in good health.

The CDR3 DNA sequence: TGTGCCAGCAGTCCCCTCCAGCGGGCAAGGGATACGCAGTATTTT. Its protein product is CASSPLQRARDTQYF. The rearrangement joins TRBV6-2 or TRBV6-3 to TRBJ2-3, with D possibly matching TRBD2 (6 bases). V lost 5 bases to trimming and J lost 6 bases, with 18 bases between them. CDR1 and CDR2 (germline): MNHEY, SVGEGT. CDR3 length: 15 amino acids.